Below, 9 T cell receptor beta chains from the same sample are listed, as sequenced in a study of radiotherapy plus CTLA-4 blockade in lung cancer (dated by TCRdb to 2016 to 2019). Receptor libraries were prepared by the immunoSEQ multiplex PCR assay. TCRdb took this table from immuneACCESS and kept in-frame rearrangements with V and J called. Such tables lack part of the clones; where checked against another copy, unresolved V genes explain under half of the gap, and the rest is unexplained. Across this sample there are about 48,000 clones, with approximately 86% seen only once. The biggest ten clones account for 15% to 20% of the sample. This material consisted of peripheral blood, taken from a patient treated with radiotherapy plus ipilimumab. These receptor sequences come from a human donor with non-small cell lung cancer that progressed on radiotherapy plus ipilimumab. Some clones in this sample may be carry-over from other donors' samples.

The chain has TRBV27 and TRBJ2-7; 11 bases match TRBD1. V trimming: 4 bases; J trimming: 1 base; junction bases outside the gene matches: 12. The germline V gene has CDR1 MNHEY and CDR2 SMNVEV (reference sequence). The CDR3 runs 18 residues. The CDR3 nucleotides are TGTGCCAGCAGTTCCGACACCGGGACAGGGGGTATTTCCTACGAGCAGTACTTC. This translates into CASSSDTGTGGISYEQYF.

The chain combines TRBV12-5 with TRBJ2-6, with 9 bases lining up with TRBD2. CDR1 is LGHNT, CDR2 FRNRAP, per germline. The CDR3 length is 17 residues. Trimming at V came to 1 base and at J to 0 bases, leaving 1 base not matched to a gene. In DNA, the CDR3 is TGTGCTAGTGGTTTGGCGCGGGGGGGCTCTGGGGCCAACGTCCTGACTTTC. It is translated as CASGLARGGSGANVLTF.

The chain combines TRBV5-1 with TRBJ2-5, with 7 bases aligning to TRBD1. The CDR3 runs 14 residues. J gave up 2 bases and V 2 bases, and 3 bases lay outside the gene matches. CDR1 and CDR2 (germline): SGHRS, YFSETQ. As DNA, the CDR3 is TGCGCCAGCAGCTTTCAGGGACAGCAAGAGACCCAGTACTTC. Its translation: CASSFQGQQETQYF. Complete variable domain (other parts from reference TRBV5-1 and TRBJ2-5): KAGVTQTPRYLIKTRGQQVTLSCSPISGHRSVSWYQQTPGQGLQFLFEYFSETQRNKGNFPGRFSGRQFSNSRSEMNVSTLELGDSALYLCASSFQGQQETQYFGPGTRLLVL.

The V and J genes are TRBV13 and TRBJ2-6, with 7 bases aligning to TRBD2. Losses at the gene ends were 6 bases for V and 0 bases for J; bases not matched to a gene: 5. The CDR3 is 16 residues long. Germline values: CDR1 PRHDT, CDR2 FYEKMQ (reference sequence). The CDR3 sequence: CASSHWTSSGANVLTF. In nucleotides, the CDR3 is TGTGCCAGCAGTCATTGGACTAGCTCTGGGGCCAACGTCCTGACTTTC.

The chain couples TRBV14 to TRBJ2-7, with TRBD1 as a possible D gene (6 bases). The germline V gene encodes CDR1 SGHDN and CDR2 FVKESK. The V end lost 4 bases, the J end lost 7 bases, and 8 bases lay between the germline ends. This CDR3 is 11 amino acids long. As DNA, the CDR3 is TGTGCCAGCAGCCGGGGGCGAGAGCAGTACTTC. This gives the protein CASSRGREQYF. The whole variable domain, filled in from reference TRBV14 and TRBJ2-7, reads EAGVTQFPSHSVIEKGQTVTLRCDPISGHDNLYWYRRVMGKEIKFLLHFVKESKQDESGMPNNRFLAERTGGTYSTLKVQPAELEDSGVYFCASSRGREQYFGPGTRLTVT.

Regarding this clone: The same CDR3 arises from other DNA sequences in this sample as well. The chain employs TRBV4-1 and TRBJ1-4, with D possibly being TRBD1 (5 bases). This CDR3 has 15 residues. The V gene's germline CDR1 is MGHRA and CDR2 YSYEKL. The germline V and J ends were trimmed by 0 bases and 5 bases, with 10 bases remaining between them. The chain's CDR3 is CASSQEGQGNEKLFF. The DNA for the CDR3 is TGCGCCAGCAGCCAAGAGGGTCAGGGAAATGAAAAACTGTTTTTT.

In the case of this clone: The junction differs from germline at one of its ends, possibly a read error. The CDR3 loop reads CASKTRREINSPFHF. The CDR3 DNA sequence: TGTGCCAGCAAAACAAGAAGGGAGATTAATTCACCCTTCCACTTT. The rearrangement joins TRBV28 to TRBJ1-6; no reliable D call. Germline V gene data show CDR1 as MDHEN and CDR2 as SYDVKM. The CDR3 consists of 15 residues.

The table lists this clone with a count of one. V gene TRBV5-1 combines with J gene TRBJ1-1; TRBD1 matches 7 bases. The CDR3 length is 15 residues. J lost 1 base, V lost 2 bases, and 5 bases had no gene match. Per the germline V gene, CDR1 is SGHRS and CDR2 is YFSETQ. The CDR3, as DNA: TGCGCCAGCAGCTTCAGGACAGGCCGGAACACTGAAGCTTTCTTT. Its translation is CASSFRTGRNTEAFF.

This clone was seen once. The chain combines TRBV10-3 with TRBJ1-2, with 8 bases lining up with TRBD1. V trimming: 8 bases; J trimming: 0 bases; junction bases outside the gene matches: 5. Germline V gene sequence: CDR1 ENHRY, CDR2 SYGVKD. The CDR3 has 14 residues. CDR3 region: CAISGQGPNYGYTF. The CDR3 DNA follows: TGTGCCATCTCTGGACAGGGACCTAACTATGGCTACACCTTC.